The rows below give T cell receptor beta chains drawn from one sample of a study of T-cell memory formation after mild COVID-19. TCRdb re-derived calls from the 5' RACE reads in MiXCR, one entry per CDR3 protein. The table records about 340,000 distinct CDR3 sequences, roughly 13% of them present only once. Source material: PBMCs or a T cell subset sorted from them (not recorded which). Every receptor here comes from a man between 18 and 29 years old who had mild COVID-19 (a few samples of this study predate the infection). Cell type and time point are not known. Both conserved end residues are part of each CDR3. A D gene is named only where the DNA matches it firmly. Clone size, where shown, is once, few, many, or a class for clones that have expanded.

>TRBV14|NA|few|TRBJ2-1
TGTGCCAGTTCTCGACAGGACCTCAATGAGCAGTTCTTC
CASSRQDLNEQFF
>TRBV5-1|NA|NA|TRBJ2-1
TGCGCCAGCAGCGCAAGACTCTCCGGGGGCCACAATGAGCAGTTCTTC
CASSARLSGGHNEQFF
>TRBV29-1|NA|NA|TRBJ2-5
TGCAGCGTTGACAACCCGATGGAGACCCAGTACTTC
CSVDNPMETQYF
>TRBV4-1|NA|NA|TRBJ1-6
TGCGCCAGCAGCCCGGGTGGCTCGAGCTCCTATAATTCACCCCTCCACTTT
CASSPGGSSSYNSPLHF
>TRBV4-2|TRBD1|NA|TRBJ2-2
TGTGCCAGCAGCCAAGGGGACAGAGACACCGGGGAGCTGTTTTTT
CASSQGDRDTGELFF
>TRBV4-1|TRBD1|NA|TRBJ1-1
TGCGCCAGCAGCCAAGATGGACAGGGGGTGACTGAAGCTTTCTTT
CASSQDGQGVTEAFF
>TRBV7-2|NA|NA|TRBJ1-2
TGTGCCAGCAGCTTAACCGAGGGATTCGGTGGCTACACCTTC
CASSLTEGFGGYTF
>TRBV7-3|NA|few|TRBJ2-7
TGTGCCAGCAGTGACTACGTCCAACCCTACGAGCAGTACTTC
CASSDYVQPYEQYF
>TRBV12-3/TRBV12-4|NA|many|TRBJ2-5
TGTGCCGTAGGGGGGGGCCCGACCCAGTACTTC
CAVGGGPTQYF
>TRBV27|NA|few|TRBJ1-5
TGTGCCAGCAGTACTCATAGCAATCAGCCCCAGCATTTT
CASSTHSNQPQHF
>TRBV24-1|NA|NA|TRBJ2-1
TGTGCCACCAGTGGTGGGGGGCCCTACAATGAGCAGTTCTTC
CATSGGGPYNEQFF
>TRBV20-1|NA|NA|TRBJ1-5
TGCAGTGCTCCCAGAGGACAGCGCAATCAGCCCCAGCATTTT
CSAPRGQRNQPQHF
>TRBV20-1|NA|NA|TRBJ2-3
TGCAGTGCTAGAGTCGATGGGAGCACAGATACGCAGTATTTT
CSARVDGSTDTQYF
>TRBV19|NA|few|TRBJ2-5
TGTGCCAGTAGTATGCAGGAAGGACAGACCCAGTACTTC
CASSMQEGQTQYF
>TRBV12-3/TRBV12-4|TRBD1|few|TRBJ1-2
TGTGCCAGCAGTCGACAGGGGGGGGGCTATGGCTACACCTTC
CASSRQGGGYGYTF
>TRBV21-1|NA|NA|TRBJ2-2
TGTGCCAGTCCAAATTACGCCGGGGAGCTGTTTTTT
CASPNYAGELFF
>TRBV7-3|TRBD2|NA|TRBJ2-3
TGTGCCAGCAGCACTAGCGGGGGGCGCACAGATACGCAGTATTTT
CASSTSGGRTDTQYF
>TRBV9|TRBD2|NA|TRBJ2-3
TGTGCCAGCAGCGTAGATGCGGGGGGGGACTATACGCAGTATTTT
CASSVDAGGDYTQYF
>TRBV19|NA|NA|TRBJ2-7
TGTGCCAGTAGTAAACGGAGGGACGGGACCTACGAGCAGTACTTC
CASSKRRDGTYEQYF
>TRBV27|NA|few|TRBJ1-2
TGTGCCAGCAGTGTCCGGGGAGACCTATCGGGGTACACCTTC
CASSVRGDLSGYTF
>TRBV5-6|NA|few|TRBJ1-1
TGTGCCAGCAGCTTGGTTCCCGACCGAGAAGCTTTCTTT
CASSLVPDREAFF
>TRBV4-1|NA|NA|TRBJ1-2
TGCGCCAGCAGCCAAGCAACCGAATATGGCTACACCTTC
CASSQATEYGYTF
>TRBV5-1|NA|many|TRBJ1-3
TGCGCCAGCAGCCCAGGCTACAGGCCTGCCTCTGGAAACACCATATATTTT
CASSPGYRPASGNTIYF
>TRBV10-3|NA|NA|TRBJ2-7
TGTGCCATCACCTACAGGGACGAGCAGTACTTC
CAITYRDEQYF
>TRBV25-1|NA|few|TRBJ1-6
TGTGCCAGCAGTCAATGGGAGGAGGGTCGGGGATCACCCCTCCACTTT
CASSQWEEGRGSPLHF
>TRBV7-6|TRBD1|NA|TRBJ2-5
TGTGCCAGCAGCTTAGGGAACTCCGGGACAGCCACTCAAGAGACCCAGTACTTC
CASSLGNSGTATQETQYF
>TRBV18|NA|NA|TRBJ1-2
TGTGCCAGCTCACCAGAAGGCCAATATGGCTACACCTTC
CASSPEGQYGYTF
>TRBV27|NA|many|TRBJ2-7
TGTGCCAGCAGTCCCCTGCCCTACGAGCAGTACTTC
CASSPLPYEQYF
>TRBV5-1|TRBD1|NA|TRBJ2-4
TGCGCCAGCAGCAAACAGGGGGCAGGGAACATTCAGTACTTC
CASSKQGAGNIQYF
>TRBV20-1|NA|NA|TRBJ1-5
TGCAGTGCTCACCAGGACGTTAGCAATCAGCCCCAGCATTTT
CSAHQDVSNQPQHF
>TRBV6-5|NA|NA|TRBJ2-6
TGTGCCAGCAGTTATCCGGGAGGGGCCAACGTCCTGACTTTC
CASSYPGGANVLTF
>TRBV27|TRBD2|NA|TRBJ2-5
TGTGCCAGCAGTTTATCCCACCGGACTAGCGGGAAAGAGACCCAGTACTTC
CASSLSHRTSGKETQYF
>TRBV12-3/TRBV12-4|NA|few|TRBJ2-2
TGTGCCAGCAGCCGCGTCCGGCGGGAGCTGTTTTTT
CASSRVRRELFF
>TRBV28|NA|NA|TRBJ2-5
TGTGCCAGCAGTTTATCTGGAGGGGCAGGCGGGCAAGAGACCCAGTACTTC
CASSLSGGAGGQETQYF
>TRBV7-9|NA|NA|TRBJ1-2
TGTGCCAGCCTAGGGCCCGAGGGTCACTATGGCTACACCTTC
CASLGPEGHYGYTF
>TRBV11-2|NA|NA|TRBJ2-3
TGTGCCAGCAGCTCTACGGACGGCACCTCTAGCACAGATACGCAGTATTTT
CASSSTDGTSSTDTQYF
>TRBV29-1|NA|many|TRBJ2-7
TGCAGCGTTGAGGACAGCGAGCAGTACTTC
CSVEDSEQYF
>TRBV20-1|NA|few|TRBJ2-1
TGCAGTGCTAGTGGTGGGGAATACTCCTACAATGAGCAGTTCTTC
CSASGGEYSYNEQFF
>TRBV7-3|TRBD2|few|TRBJ2-3
TGTGCCAGCAGCGCCACTAGCGGGGGCGCAGATACGCAGTATTTT
CASSATSGGADTQYF
>TRBV7-2|NA|many|TRBJ1-2
TGTGCCAGCAGTCGGGGCTATCTCGAAGCTAACTATGGCTACACCTTC
CASSRGYLEANYGYTF
>TRBV7-9|TRBD1|NA|TRBJ1-2
TGTGCCAGCATCCGCTTTGGAGGACAGGGGGCTTACGGCTACACCTTC
CASIRFGGQGAYGYTF
>TRBV6-2/TRBV6-3|NA|NA|TRBJ1-6
TGTGCCAGCAGTTATCCTCCGGAATGGGATAATTCACCCCTCCACTTT
CASSYPPEWDNSPLHF
>TRBV15|NA|many|TRBJ2-6
TGTGCCACCAGCCCCTGGGAGGCTGGGGCCAACGTCCTGACTTTC
CATSPWEAGANVLTF
>TRBV7-9|NA|few|TRBJ1-4
TGTGCCAGCACCCAACTTTCCAGTGTTTCTGAAAAACTGTTTTTT
CASTQLSSVSEKLFF
>TRBV2|NA|NA|TRBJ2-3
TGTGCCAGCAGTATGGCCAGCGAGGCAGATACGCAGTATTTT
CASSMASEADTQYF
>TRBV7-2|TRBD1|NA|TRBJ2-7
TGTGCCAGCAGCTTAGAGGCAGGGGGCCCCAACGAGCAGTACTTC
CASSLEAGGPNEQYF
>TRBV7-9|NA|NA|TRBJ2-5
TGTGCCAGCAGCTTAGGAGAGGGCCCTCAAGAGACCCAGTACTTC
CASSLGEGPQETQYF
>TRBV28|NA|NA|TRBJ1-1
TGTGCCAGCAGTAGAACAGGGATAGCCTATGTAGCTTTCTTT
CASSRTGIAYVAFF
>TRBV6-1|NA|NA|TRBJ2-3
TGTGCCAGCAGTGAAGCTATATACGGACCCCTCACAGATACGCAGTATTTT
CASSEAIYGPLTDTQYF
>TRBV12-3/TRBV12-4|NA|few|TRBJ2-4
TGTGCCAGCAGTTTAGGGGTTGGAGTCAAAAACATTCAGTACTTC
CASSLGVGVKNIQYF
>TRBV4-3|NA|many|TRBJ2-1
TGCGCCAGCAGCCCGGCCGGTGGAGGAATCGGGGGAGACAATGAGCAGTTCTTC
CASSPAGGGIGGDNEQFF
>TRBV20-1|TRBD1|NA|TRBJ2-7
TGCAGTGCTCGGGGACAGGGCTCCTACGAGCAGTACTTC
CSARGQGSYEQYF
>TRBV6-2/TRBV6-3|NA|NA|TRBJ2-5
TGTGCCAGCACGGCGGGAAAGACCCAGTACTTC
CASTAGKTQYF
>TRBV12-3/TRBV12-4|NA|many|TRBJ1-2
TGTGCCAGCAGTTTAGCGCATGTCCCGGATGGCTACACCTTC
CASSLAHVPDGYTF
>TRBV7-8|NA|few|TRBJ2-5
TGTGCCAGCAGCTTAGCTTTGGGGGGAGGCCCGCGGGAGACCCAGTACTTC
CASSLALGGGPRETQYF
>TRBV18|TRBD1|few|TRBJ1-2
TGTGCCAGCTCTTACACCGGGACAGGGGGTGGCAATGGCTACACCTTC
CASSYTGTGGGNGYTF
>TRBV7-3|NA|NA|TRBJ1-1
TGTGCCAGCAGCCAAGAGGGGGGCGTTCACACTGAAGCTTTCTTT
CASSQEGGVHTEAFF